Listed below are T cell receptor beta chains from one sample, sequenced in a study of cytomegalovirus exposure and HLA in healthy donors. This table comes from immunoSEQ multiplex PCR, and its TCRdb copy is limited to in-frame clones, with some not included. This table has about 150,000 clones, roughly 85% appearing once. Sequencing input: PBMCs. The receptors originated from a boy aged 2-9 years in good health and CMV-seronegative. Both conserved end residues are part of each CDR3. Fields, in order: V gene, D gene, J gene, clone size, CDR3 protein, CDR3 DNA. A D gene is named only where the DNA matches it firmly. Some rows mark clone size as missing; the rest say once, few, many or name a class of expanded clone.

TRBV5-4	TRBD2	TRBJ2-5	-	CASSSRLAGALQETQYF	TGTGCCAGCAGCTCCCGACTAGCGGGAGCCCTCCAGGAGACCCAGTACTTC
TRBV11-2	-	TRBJ1-2	-	CASSFGRGLEYGYTF	TGTGCCAGCAGCTTTGGGCGGGGGCTTGAATATGGCTACACCTTC
TRBV28	TRBD1	TRBJ1-1	few	CASSLYQGDTEAFF	TGTGCCAGCAGTCTCTACCAGGGGGACACTGAAGCTTTCTTT
TRBV2	TRBD1	TRBJ2-7	-	CASSGAGGYEQYF	TGTGCCAGCAGTGGGGCAGGGGGATACGAGCAGTACTTC
TRBV30	-	TRBJ1-1	-	CAWLTRVVGTEAFF	TGTGCCTGGCTCACCAGGGTAGTAGGCACTGAAGCTTTCTTT
TRBV7-7	TRBD1	TRBJ2-5	-	CASSKDRGQETQYF	TGTGCTAGCAGCAAGGACAGGGGCCAAGAGACCCAGTACTTC
TRBV18	TRBD1	TRBJ2-1	-	CVSSPPGQGAGYNEQFF	TGTGTCAGCTCACCACCGGGACAGGGGGCTGGATACAATGAGCAGTTCTTC
TRBV6-6	-	TRBJ1-5	once	CASSYPPRDNQPQHF	TGTGCCAGCAGTTACCCCCCGCGTGATAATCAGCCCCAGCATTTT
TRBV29-1	TRBD2	TRBJ2-3	-	CSVRLAGAFSTDTQYF	TGCAGCGTCAGACTAGCGGGAGCCTTTAGCACAGATACGCAGTATTTT
TRBV11-2	TRBD1	TRBJ2-2	once	CASSYPPGQGVTGELFF	TGTGCCAGCAGCTATCCACCGGGACAGGGAGTTACCGGGGAGCTGTTTTTT
TRBV5-6	-	TRBJ1-1	-	CASSLLQVLMNTEAFF	TGTGCCAGCAGCTTGTTGCAGGTTCTCATGAACACTGAAGCTTTCTTT
TRBV6-1	TRBD1	TRBJ1-1	-	CASSPRDRGPTEAFF	TGTGCCAGCAGTCCCCGGGACAGGGGGCCCACTGAAGCTTTCTTT
TRBV5-1	-	TRBJ2-5	-	CASSWREQETQYF	TGCGCCAGCAGCTGGAGGGAACAAGAGACCCAGTACTTC
TRBV19	TRBD2	TRBJ2-1	-	CASSIGSGEGEQFF	TGTGCCAGTAGTATAGGTAGCGGGGAGGGTGAGCAGTTCTTC
TRBV5-4	-	TRBJ1-1	-	CASSAVMNTEAFF	TGTGCCAGCAGCGCAGTCATGAACACTGAAGCTTTCTTT
TRBV28	-	TRBJ1-2	-	CASSLTGNTYTF	TGTGCCAGCAGTTTAACAGGGAATACCTACACCTTC
TRBV2	TRBD1	TRBJ2-1	-	CASQGDRGGNEQFF	TGTGCCAGCCAAGGGGACAGGGGAGGCAATGAGCAGTTCTTC
TRBV6-5	-	TRBJ1-2	-	CASSSSGYGYTF	TGTGCCAGCAGTTCGTCAGGTTATGGCTACACCTTC
TRBV28	TRBD1	TRBJ1-5	-	CASSLNFREQGARYEDNQPQHF	TGTGCCAGCAGCCTTAATTTTAGGGAACAGGGGGCGCGGTATGAGGACAATCAGCCCCAGCATTTT
TRBV2	TRBD1	TRBJ2-7	-	CASQHYRGRNEQYF	TGTGCCAGCCAACACTACAGGGGCCGCAACGAGCAGTACTTC
TRBV5-6	TRBD2	TRBJ2-2	once	CASGVSGRRTGELFF	TGTGCCAGCGGCGTTAGCGGGAGACGAACCGGGGAGCTGTTTTTT
TRBV6-1	-	TRBJ2-3	once	CASSETRGRGTDTQYF	TGTGCCAGCAGTGAAACGCGGGGGCGAGGCACAGATACGCAGTATTTT
TRBV25-1	TRBD1	TRBJ1-1	few	CASSAGGTEAFF	TGTGCCAGCAGTGCAGGGGGCACTGAAGCTTTCTTT
TRBV5-1	TRBD1	TRBJ2-3	-	CASSLDGTGTDTQYF	TGCGCCAGCAGCTTGGACGGGACAGGGACAGATACGCAGTATTTT
TRBV28	-	TRBJ1-2	once	CASTKTRVHGYTF	TGTGCCAGCACTAAAACCCGGGTTCATGGCTACACCTTC
TRBV10-3	-	TRBJ1-1	-	CAISTKPPGRARGTEAFF	TGTGCCATCAGTACTAAACCTCCTGGGCGGGCTCGAGGGACTGAAGCTTTCTTT
TRBV2	TRBD1	TRBJ1-5	-	CASSESGTGTYSNQPQHF	TGTGCCAGCAGTGAAAGTGGGACAGGGACCTATAGCAATCAGCCCCAGCATTTT
TRBV29-1	TRBD2	TRBJ2-7	-	CSVDGRGGSPYEQYF	TGCAGCGTTGATGGTCGGGGCGGGAGTCCTTACGAGCAGTACTTC
TRBV7-8	-	TRBJ2-5	-	CASSLDPGQAQYF	TGTGCCAGCAGCTTAGACCCAGGTCAGGCCCAGTACTTC
TRBV19	TRBD2	TRBJ2-1	-	CASSIGGGIGEQFF	TGTGCCAGTAGTATCGGCGGGGGGATCGGTGAGCAGTTCTTC
TRBV7-9	-	TRBJ2-1	few	CASSNRGGEQFF	TGTGCCAGCAGCAACAGGGGAGGTGAGCAGTTCTTC
TRBV19	-	TRBJ1-1	-	CASSSYRQEDTEAFF	TGTGCCAGTAGTTCTTATCGTCAGGAAGACACTGAAGCTTTCTTT
TRBV6-5	TRBD1	TRBJ2-6	-	CASRATGMGANVLTF	TGTGCCAGCAGGGCGACAGGGATGGGGGCCAACGTCCTGACTTTC
TRBV7-9	-	TRBJ2-5	once	CASRMGLGETQYF	TGTGCCAGCCGCATGGGGCTGGGGGAGACCCAGTACTTC
TRBV13	TRBD1	TRBJ1-6	-	CASKGQNNSPLHF	TGTGCCAGCAAGGGACAGAATAATTCACCCCTCCACTTT
TRBV4-2	-	TRBJ1-6	-	CASSQGQTNSPLHF	TGTGCCAGCAGCCAAGGACAGACAAATTCACCCCTCCACTTT
TRBV15	TRBD1	TRBJ1-6	-	CATSSGQGNNLSPLHF	TGTGCCACCAGCAGCGGACAGGGAAACAATCTATCACCCCTCCACTTT
TRBV28	-	TRBJ1-2	-	CASSDRYGYTF	TGTGCCAGCAGTGACAGATATGGCTACACCTTC
TRBV11-3	-	TRBJ2-7	-	CASSLGAGGPYEQYF	TGTGCCAGCAGCTTAGGGGCAGGGGGGCCCTACGAGCAGTACTTC
TRBV6-5	-	TRBJ1-6	-	CASRGWRSPLHF	TGTGCCAGCAGGGGCTGGAGGTCACCCCTCCACTTT
TRBV29-1	-	TRBJ2-1	-	CSVPTAESSYNEQFF	TGCAGCGTCCCAACAGCAGAAAGCTCCTACAATGAGCAGTTCTTC
TRBV19	TRBD1	TRBJ1-2	-	CASSIFYETGSIYGYTF	TGTGCCAGTAGTATTTTTTATGAGACAGGGTCGATCTATGGCTACACCTTC
TRBV28	TRBD1	TRBJ2-5	-	CANSFTGAETQYF	TGTGCCAACAGTTTTACAGGGGCGGAGACCCAGTACTTC
TRBV19	-	TRBJ2-6	-	CASRWTFSGANVLTF	TGTGCCAGTAGGTGGACATTCTCTGGGGCCAACGTCCTGACTTTC
TRBV5-1	-	TRBJ1-1	-	CASSSTVMNTEAFF	TGCGCCAGCAGCTCGACAGTGATGAACACTGAAGCTTTCTTT
TRBV9	-	TRBJ2-7	-	CASSVGGGRAHEQYF	TGTGCCAGCAGCGTAGGGGGGGGGCGCGCCCACGAGCAGTACTTC